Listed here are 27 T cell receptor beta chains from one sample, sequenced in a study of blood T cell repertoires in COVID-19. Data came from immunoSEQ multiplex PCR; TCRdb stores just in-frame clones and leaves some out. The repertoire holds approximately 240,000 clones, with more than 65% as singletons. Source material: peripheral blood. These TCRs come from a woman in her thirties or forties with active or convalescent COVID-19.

The CDR3 coding sequence is TGTGCCAGCAGTTACTCGAGGGATGGTAGCTACACCTTC. This translates into CASSYSRDGSYTF. The chain links TRBV6-5 to TRBJ1-2; no definite D call. Germline V gives CDR1 MNHEY, CDR2 SVGAGI. V was shortened by 0 bases and J by 9 bases, with 11 bases between the two germline ends. There are 13 residues in the CDR3.

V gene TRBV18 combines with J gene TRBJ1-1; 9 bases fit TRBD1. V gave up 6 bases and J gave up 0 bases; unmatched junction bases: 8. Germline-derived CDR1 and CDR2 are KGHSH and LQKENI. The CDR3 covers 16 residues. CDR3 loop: CASSRGTGKLNTEAFF. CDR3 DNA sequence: TGTGCCAGCTCTCGTGGGACAGGGAAGTTGAACACTGAAGCTTTCTTT.

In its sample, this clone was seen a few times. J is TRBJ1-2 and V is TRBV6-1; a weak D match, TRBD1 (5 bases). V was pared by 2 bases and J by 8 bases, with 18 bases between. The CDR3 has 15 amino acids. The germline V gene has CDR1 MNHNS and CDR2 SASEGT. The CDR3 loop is CASSESRQGRSGYTF. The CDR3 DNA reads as TGTGCCAGCAGTGAAAGTAGGCAGGGAAGAAGCGGCTACACCTTC.

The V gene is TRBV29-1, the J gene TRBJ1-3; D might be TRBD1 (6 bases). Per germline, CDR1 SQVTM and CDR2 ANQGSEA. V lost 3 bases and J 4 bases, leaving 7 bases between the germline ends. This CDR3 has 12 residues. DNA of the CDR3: TGCAGCGTTGACAGGGGAGGAAACACCATATATTTT. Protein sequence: CSVDRGGNTIYF.

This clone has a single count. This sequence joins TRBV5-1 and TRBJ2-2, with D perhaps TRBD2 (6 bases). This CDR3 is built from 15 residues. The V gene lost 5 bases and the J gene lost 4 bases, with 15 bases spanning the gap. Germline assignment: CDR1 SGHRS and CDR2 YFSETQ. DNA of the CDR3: TGCGCCAGCAGAATCCGGGAGTTTGGCACCGGGGAGCTGTTTTTT. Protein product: CASRIREFGTGELFF.

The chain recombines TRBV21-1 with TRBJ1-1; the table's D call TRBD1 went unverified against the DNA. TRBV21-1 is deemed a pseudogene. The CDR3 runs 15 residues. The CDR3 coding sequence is TGTGCCAGCAGCTTGCAGGGGGCGTGGTGGACTGAAGCTTTCTTT. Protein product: CASSLQGAWWTEAFF.

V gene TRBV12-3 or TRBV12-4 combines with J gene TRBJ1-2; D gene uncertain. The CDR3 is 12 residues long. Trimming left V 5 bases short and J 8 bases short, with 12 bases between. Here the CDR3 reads CASSLRGGGYTF. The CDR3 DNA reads TGTGCCAGCAGTCTTAGAGGCGGAGGCTACACCTTC.

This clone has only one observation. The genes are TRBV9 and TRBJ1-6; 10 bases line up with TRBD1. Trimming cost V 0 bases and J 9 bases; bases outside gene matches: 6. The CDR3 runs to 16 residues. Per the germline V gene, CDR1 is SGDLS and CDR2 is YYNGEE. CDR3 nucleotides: TGTGCCAGCAGCGTAGTTGGGACAGGGGTGAGTTCACCCCTCCACTTT. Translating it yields CASSVVGTGVSSPLHF.

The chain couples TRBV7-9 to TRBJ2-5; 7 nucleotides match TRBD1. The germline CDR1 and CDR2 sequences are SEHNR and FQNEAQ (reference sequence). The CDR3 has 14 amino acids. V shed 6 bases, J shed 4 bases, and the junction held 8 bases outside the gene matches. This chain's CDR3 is CASRPGGIGETQYF. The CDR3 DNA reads TGTGCCAGCAGGCCAGGGGGAATAGGAGAGACCCAGTACTTC.

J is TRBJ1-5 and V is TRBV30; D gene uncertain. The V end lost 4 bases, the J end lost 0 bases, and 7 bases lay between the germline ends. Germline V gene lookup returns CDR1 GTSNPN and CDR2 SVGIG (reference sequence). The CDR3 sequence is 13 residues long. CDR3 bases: TGTGCCTGGACATCCAATAGCAATCAGCCCCAGCATTTT. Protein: CAWTSNSNQPQHF.

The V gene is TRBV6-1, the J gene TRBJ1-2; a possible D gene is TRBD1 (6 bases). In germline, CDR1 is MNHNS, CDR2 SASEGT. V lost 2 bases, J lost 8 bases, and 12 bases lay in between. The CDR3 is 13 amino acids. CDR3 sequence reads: CASSEYRQGGYTF. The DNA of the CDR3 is TGTGCCAGCAGTGAATATCGCCAGGGGGGCTACACCTTC.

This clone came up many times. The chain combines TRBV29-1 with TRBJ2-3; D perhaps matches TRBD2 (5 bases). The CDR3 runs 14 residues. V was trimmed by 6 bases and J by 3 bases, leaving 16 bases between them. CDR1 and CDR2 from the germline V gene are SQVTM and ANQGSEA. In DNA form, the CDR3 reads TGCAGCGTCTCTACGGGATCAAGGACAGATACGCAGTATTTT. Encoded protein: CSVSTGSRTDTQYF.

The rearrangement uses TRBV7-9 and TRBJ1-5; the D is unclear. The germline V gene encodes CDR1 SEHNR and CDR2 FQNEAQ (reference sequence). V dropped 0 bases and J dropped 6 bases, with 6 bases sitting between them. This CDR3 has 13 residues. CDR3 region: CASSLAGSQPQHF. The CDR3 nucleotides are TGTGCCAGCAGCTTAGCAGGGAGTCAGCCCCAGCATTTT.

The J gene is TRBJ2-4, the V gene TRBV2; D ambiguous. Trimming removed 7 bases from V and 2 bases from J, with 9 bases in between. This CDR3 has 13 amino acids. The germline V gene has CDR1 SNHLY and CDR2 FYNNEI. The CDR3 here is CASKAVTKNIQYF. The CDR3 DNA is TGTGCCAGCAAGGCGGTGACCAAAAACATTCAGTACTTC.

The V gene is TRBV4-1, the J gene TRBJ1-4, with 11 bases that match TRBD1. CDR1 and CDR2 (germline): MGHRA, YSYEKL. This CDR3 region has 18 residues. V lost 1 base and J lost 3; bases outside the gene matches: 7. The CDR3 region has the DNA TGCGCCAGCAGCCAAGGGGGACAGGGGGTAGGAGCTAATGAAAAACTGTTTTTT. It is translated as CASSQGGQGVGANEKLFF.

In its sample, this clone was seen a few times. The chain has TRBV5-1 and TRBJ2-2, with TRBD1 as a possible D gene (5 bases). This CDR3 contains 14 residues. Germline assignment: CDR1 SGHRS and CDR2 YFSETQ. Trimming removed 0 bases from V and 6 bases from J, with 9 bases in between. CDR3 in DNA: TGCGCCAGCAGCTTGGTTCTCAGGGCCGGGGAGCTGTTTTTT. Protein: CASSLVLRAGELFF. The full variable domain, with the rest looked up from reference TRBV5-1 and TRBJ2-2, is KAGVTQTPRYLIKTRGQQVTLSCSPISGHRSVSWYQQTPGQGLQFLFEYFSETQRNKGNFPGRFSGRQFSNSRSEMNVSTLELGDSALYLCASSLVLRAGELFFGEGSRLTVL.

The CDR3 nucleotides read TGTGCCAGCAGGTTGACAGCTAACTATGGCTACACCTTC. The encoded protein is CASRLTANYGYTF. The gene calls are TRBV11-2 and TRBJ1-2; D is perhaps TRBD1 (5 bases). The V gene lost 6 bases and the J gene lost 0 bases, with 8 bases spanning the gap. CDR1 and CDR2 from the germline V gene are SGHAT and FQNNGV. There are 13 residues in the CDR3.

CDR3: CASSVGAGTQETQYF. CDR3 nucleotides: TGTGCCAGCAGCGTAGGGGCGGGGACCCAAGAGACCCAGTACTTC. The V gene is TRBV9, the J gene TRBJ2-5; tentatively, D is TRBD2 (6 bases). This CDR3 contains 15 residues. CDR1 and CDR2 from the germline V gene are SGDLS and YYNGEE. The V end was cut by 0 bases, the J end by 1 base, with 10 bases between.

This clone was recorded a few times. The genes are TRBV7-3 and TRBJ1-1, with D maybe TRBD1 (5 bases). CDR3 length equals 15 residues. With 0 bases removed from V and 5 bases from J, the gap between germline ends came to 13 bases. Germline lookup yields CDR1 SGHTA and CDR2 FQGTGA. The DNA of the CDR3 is TGTGCCAGCAGCTTAACGCTAGGGGAGGGAACTGAAGCTTTCTTT. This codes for CASSLTLGEGTEAFF.

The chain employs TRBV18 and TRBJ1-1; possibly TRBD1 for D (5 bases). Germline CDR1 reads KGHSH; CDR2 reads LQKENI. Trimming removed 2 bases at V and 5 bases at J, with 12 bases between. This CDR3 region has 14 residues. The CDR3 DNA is TGTGCCAGCTCACCAGGGGCCTTGGGGACTGAAGCTTTCTTT. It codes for CASSPGALGTEAFF. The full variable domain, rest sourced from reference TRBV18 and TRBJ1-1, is NAGVMQNPRHLVRRRGQEARLRCSPMKGHSHVYWYRQLPEEGLKFMVYLQKENIIDESGMPKERFSAEFPKEGPSILRIQQVVRGDSAAYFCASSPGALGTEAFFGQGTRLTVV.

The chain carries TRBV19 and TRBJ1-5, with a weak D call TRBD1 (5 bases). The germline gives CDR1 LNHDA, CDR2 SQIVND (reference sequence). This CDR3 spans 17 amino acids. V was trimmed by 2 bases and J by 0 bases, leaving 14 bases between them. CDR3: CASSISQTVDSNQPQHF. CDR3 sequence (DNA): TGTGCCAGTAGTATATCCCAGACAGTGGATAGCAATCAGCCCCAGCATTTT.

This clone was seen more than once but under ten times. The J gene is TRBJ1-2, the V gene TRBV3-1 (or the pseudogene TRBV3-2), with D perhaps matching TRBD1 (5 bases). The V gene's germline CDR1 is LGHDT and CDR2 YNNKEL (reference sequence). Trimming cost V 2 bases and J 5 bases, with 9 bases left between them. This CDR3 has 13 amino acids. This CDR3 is CASSQLAGYGYTF. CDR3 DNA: TGTGCCAGCAGCCAACTCGCAGGGTATGGCTACACCTTC.

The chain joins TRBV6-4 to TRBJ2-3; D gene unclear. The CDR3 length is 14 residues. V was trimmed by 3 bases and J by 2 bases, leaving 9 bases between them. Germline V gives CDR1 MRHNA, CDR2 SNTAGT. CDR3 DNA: TGTGCCAGCAGTGAACGCGCCTCCACAGATACGCAGTATTTT. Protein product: CASSERASTDTQYF.

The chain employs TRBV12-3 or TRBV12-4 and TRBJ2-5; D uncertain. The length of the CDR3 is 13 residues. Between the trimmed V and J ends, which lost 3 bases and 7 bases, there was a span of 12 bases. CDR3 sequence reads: CASSFQKRGTQYF. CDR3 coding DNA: TGTGCCAGCAGTTTCCAGAAGCGCGGGACCCAGTACTTC.

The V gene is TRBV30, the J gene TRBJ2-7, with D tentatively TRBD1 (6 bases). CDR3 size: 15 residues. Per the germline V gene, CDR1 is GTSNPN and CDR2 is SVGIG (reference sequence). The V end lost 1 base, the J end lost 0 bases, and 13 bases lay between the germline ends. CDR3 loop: CAWSGRGGHSYEQYF. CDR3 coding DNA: TGTGCCTGGAGTGGGAGAGGGGGTCACTCCTACGAGCAGTACTTC.

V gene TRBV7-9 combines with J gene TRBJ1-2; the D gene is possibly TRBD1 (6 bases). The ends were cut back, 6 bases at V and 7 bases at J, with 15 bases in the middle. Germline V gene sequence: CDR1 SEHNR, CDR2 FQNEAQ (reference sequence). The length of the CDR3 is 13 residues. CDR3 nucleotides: TGTGCCAGCAGTCCTATTCGGGGGGCTGGCTACACCTTC. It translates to CASSPIRGAGYTF.

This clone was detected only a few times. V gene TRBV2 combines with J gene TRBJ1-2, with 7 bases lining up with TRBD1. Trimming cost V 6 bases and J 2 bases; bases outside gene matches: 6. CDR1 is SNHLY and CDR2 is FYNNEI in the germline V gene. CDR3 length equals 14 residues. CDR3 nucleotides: TGTGCCAGCAGGGGGGACAGTCACAACTATGGCTACACCTTC. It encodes CASRGDSHNYGYTF.